This T cell receptor (beta chain) was captured in a study of control samples from healthy donors and cancer patients. The CDR3 extends over 14 amino acids. Losses at the gene ends were 4 bases for V and 4 bases for J; bases not matched to a gene: 2. Germline V gene data show CDR1 as MRHNA and CDR2 as SNTAGT. Sequencing used immunoSEQ multiplex PCR; TCRdb keeps in-frame clones, though not all of them. Seen here are roughly 98,000 clones, over 90% observed once, and the top ten hold less than 10%. The chain carries TRBV6-4 and TRBJ1-5; 9 bases agree with TRBD1. Sequencing used blood. The clonotype was recovered from a man aged 18 to 29 in good health. The CDR3 nucleotides read TGTGCCAGCAGTGCGGACAGGGGAAATCAGCCCCAGCATTTT. It translates to CASSADRGNQPQHF.